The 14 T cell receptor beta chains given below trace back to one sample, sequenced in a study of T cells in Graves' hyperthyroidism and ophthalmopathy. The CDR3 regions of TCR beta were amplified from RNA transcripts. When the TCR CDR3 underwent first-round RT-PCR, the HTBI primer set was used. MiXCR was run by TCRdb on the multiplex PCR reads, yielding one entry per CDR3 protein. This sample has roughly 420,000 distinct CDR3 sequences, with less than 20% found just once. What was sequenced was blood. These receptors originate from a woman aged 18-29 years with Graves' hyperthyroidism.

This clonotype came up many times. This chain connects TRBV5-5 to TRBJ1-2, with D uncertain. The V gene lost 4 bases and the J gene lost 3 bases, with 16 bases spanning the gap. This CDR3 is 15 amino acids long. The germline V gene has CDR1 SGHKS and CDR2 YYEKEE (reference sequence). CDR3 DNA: TGTGCCAGCAGCCTACCGTATGATCGCCACTATGGCTACACCTTC. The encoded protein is CASSLPYDRHYGYTF.

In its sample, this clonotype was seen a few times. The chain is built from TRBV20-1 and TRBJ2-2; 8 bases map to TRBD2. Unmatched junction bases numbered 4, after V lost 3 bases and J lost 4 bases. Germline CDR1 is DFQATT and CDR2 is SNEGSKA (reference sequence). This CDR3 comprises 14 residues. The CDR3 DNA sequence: TGCAGTGCTAGCGGGAGGGTGGCCACCGGGGAGCTGTTTTTT. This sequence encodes CSASGRVATGELFF.

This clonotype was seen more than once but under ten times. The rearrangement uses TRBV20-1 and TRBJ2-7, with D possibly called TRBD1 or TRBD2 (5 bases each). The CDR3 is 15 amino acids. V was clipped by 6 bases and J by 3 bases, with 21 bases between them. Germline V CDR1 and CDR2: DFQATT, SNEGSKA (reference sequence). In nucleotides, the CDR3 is TGCAGTGCCGCCCGAGGTATGGGGGTACGCTACGAGCAGTACTTC. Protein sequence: CSAARGMGVRYEQYF.

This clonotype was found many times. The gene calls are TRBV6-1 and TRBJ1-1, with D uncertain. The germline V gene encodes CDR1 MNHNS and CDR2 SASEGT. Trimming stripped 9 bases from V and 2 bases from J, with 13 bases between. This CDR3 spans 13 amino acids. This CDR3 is CARGIRRNTEAFF. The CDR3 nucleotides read TGTGCCAGAGGTATCCGCCGTAACACTGAAGCTTTCTTT.

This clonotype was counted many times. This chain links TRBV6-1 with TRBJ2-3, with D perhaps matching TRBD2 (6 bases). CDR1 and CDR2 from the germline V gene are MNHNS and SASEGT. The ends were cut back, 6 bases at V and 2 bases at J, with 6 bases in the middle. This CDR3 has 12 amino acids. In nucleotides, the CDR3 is TGTGCCAGCAGGGACTACACAGATACGCAGTATTTT. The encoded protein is CASRDYTDTQYF.

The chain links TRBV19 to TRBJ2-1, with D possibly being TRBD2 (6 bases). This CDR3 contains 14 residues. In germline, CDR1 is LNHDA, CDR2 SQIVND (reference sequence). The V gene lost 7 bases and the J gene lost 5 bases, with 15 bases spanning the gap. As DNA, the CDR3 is TGTGCCAGTATGGGGGGAGGCTACAACAATGAGCAGTTCTTC. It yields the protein CASMGGGYNNEQFF.

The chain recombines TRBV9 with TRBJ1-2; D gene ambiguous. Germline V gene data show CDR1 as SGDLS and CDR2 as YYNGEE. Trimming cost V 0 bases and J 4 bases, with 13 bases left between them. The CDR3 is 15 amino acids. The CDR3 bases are TGTGCCAGCAGCGTAGCATCGGTTTCGGGCTATGGCTACACCTTC. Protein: CASSVASVSGYGYTF.

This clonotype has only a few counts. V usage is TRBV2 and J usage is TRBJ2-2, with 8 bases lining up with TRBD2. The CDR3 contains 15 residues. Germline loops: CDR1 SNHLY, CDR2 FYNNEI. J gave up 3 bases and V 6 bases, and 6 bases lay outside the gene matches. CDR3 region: CASSPGLGYTGELFF. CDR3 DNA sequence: TGTGCCAGCAGCCCGGGACTAGGATACACCGGGGAGCTGTTTTTT.

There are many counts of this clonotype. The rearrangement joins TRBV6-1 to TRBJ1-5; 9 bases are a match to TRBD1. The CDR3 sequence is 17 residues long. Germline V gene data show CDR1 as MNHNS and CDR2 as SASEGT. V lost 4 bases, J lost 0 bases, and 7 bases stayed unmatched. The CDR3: CASSGGTGKDSNQPQHF. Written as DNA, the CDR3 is TGTGCCAGCAGTGGGGGGACAGGGAAAGATAGCAATCAGCCCCAGCATTTT.

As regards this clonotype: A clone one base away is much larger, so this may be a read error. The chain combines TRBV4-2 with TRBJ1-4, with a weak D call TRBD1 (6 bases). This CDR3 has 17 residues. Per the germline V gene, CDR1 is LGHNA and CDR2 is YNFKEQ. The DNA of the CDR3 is TGTGCCAGCAGCCAGGGGGGCGCTGCGGCAACTAATGAAGAACTGTTTTTT. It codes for CASSQGGAAATNEELFF.

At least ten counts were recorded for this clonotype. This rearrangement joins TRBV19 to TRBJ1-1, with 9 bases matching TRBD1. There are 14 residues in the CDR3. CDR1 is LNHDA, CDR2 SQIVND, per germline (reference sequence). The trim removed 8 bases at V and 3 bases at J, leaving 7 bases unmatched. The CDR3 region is CASGRTGVYTEAFF. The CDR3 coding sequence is TGTGCCAGTGGACGGACAGGGGTGTACACTGAAGCTTTCTTT.

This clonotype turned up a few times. The CDR3 loop reads CASSSGGAHTDTQYF. In DNA form, the CDR3 reads TGTGCCAGCAGTAGCGGGGGCGCCCACACAGATACGCAGTATTTT. The gene calls are TRBV6-4 and TRBJ2-3, with 8 positions matching TRBD2. CDR1 MRHNA and CDR2 SNTAGT come from the germline V gene. This CDR3 spans 15 amino acids. The V segment lost 5 bases and the J segment 2 bases; nucleotides outside the gene matches: 6.

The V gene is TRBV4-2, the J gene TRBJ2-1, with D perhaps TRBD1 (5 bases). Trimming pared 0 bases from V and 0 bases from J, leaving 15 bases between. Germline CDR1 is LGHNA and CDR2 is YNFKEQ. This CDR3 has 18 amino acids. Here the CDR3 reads CASSQDRQLSYSYNEQFF. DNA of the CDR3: TGTGCCAGCAGCCAAGATAGACAGCTAAGCTACTCCTACAATGAGCAGTTCTTC.

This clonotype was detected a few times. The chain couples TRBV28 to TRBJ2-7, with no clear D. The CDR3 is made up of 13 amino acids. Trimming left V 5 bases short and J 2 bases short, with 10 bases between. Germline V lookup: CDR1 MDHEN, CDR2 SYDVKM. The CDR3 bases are TGTGCCAGCAGTCTGGTTTGGCCCTACGAGCAGTACTTC. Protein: CASSLVWPYEQYF.